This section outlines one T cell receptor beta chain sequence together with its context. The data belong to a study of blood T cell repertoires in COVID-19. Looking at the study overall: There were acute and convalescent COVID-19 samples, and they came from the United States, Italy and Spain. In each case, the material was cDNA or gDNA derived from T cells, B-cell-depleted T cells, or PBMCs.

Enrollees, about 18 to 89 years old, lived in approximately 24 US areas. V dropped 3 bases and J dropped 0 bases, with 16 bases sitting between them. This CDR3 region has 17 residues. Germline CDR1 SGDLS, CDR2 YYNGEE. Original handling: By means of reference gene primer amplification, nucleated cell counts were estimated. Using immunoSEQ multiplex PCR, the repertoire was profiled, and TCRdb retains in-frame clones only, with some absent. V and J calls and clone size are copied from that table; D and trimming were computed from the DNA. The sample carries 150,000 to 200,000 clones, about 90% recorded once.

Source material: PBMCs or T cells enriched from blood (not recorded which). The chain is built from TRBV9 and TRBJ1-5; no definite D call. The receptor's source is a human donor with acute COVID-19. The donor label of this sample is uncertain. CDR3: CASSGVRDRSSNQPQHF. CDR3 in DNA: TGTGCCAGCAGCGGTGTAAGAGATAGAAGTAGCAATCAGCCCCAGCATTTT.